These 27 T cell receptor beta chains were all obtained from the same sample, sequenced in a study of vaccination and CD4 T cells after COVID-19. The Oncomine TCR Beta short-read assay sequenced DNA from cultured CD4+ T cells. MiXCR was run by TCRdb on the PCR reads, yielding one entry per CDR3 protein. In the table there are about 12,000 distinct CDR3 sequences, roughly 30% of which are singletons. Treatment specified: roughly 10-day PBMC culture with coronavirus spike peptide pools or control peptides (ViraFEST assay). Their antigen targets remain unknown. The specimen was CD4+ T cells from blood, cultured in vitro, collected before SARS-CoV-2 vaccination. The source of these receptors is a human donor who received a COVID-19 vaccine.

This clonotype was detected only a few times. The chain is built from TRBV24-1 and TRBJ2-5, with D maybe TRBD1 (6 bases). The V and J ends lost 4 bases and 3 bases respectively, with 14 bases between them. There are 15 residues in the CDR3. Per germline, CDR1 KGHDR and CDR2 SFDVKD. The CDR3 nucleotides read TGTGCCACCAGTGAATTACAGGGAAGGGAAGAGACCCAGTACTTC. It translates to CATSELQGREETQYF.

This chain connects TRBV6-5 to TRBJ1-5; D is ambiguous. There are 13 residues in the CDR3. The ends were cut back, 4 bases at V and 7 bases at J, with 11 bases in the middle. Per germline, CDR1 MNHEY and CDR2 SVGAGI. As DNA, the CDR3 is TGTGCCAGCAGTTCAACGGACGTCCAGCCCCAGCATTTT. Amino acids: CASSSTDVQPQHF.

The CDR3 sequence: CASSLSGGIQETQYF. CDR3 sequence (DNA): TGTGCCAGCAGCTTATCAGGAGGGATACAAGAGACCCAGTACTTC. The rearrangement uses TRBV7-8 and TRBJ2-5, with D perhaps matching TRBD2 (6 bases). The CDR3 is made up of 15 amino acids. The V gene's germline CDR1 is SGHVS and CDR2 FQNEAQ. V lost 2 bases, J lost 2 bases, and 12 bases lay in between.

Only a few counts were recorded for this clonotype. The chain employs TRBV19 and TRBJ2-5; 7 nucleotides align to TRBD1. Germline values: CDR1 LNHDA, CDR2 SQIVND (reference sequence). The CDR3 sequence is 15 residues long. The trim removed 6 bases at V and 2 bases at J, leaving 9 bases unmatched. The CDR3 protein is CASRTRGTAQETQYF. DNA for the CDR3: TGTGCCAGTAGGACAAGAGGGACAGCACAAGAGACCCAGTACTTC.

The CDR3 loop reads CASSGQETQYF. CDR3 DNA sequence: TGTGCCAGCTCAGGACAAGAGACCCAGTACTTC. This chain connects TRBV18 to TRBJ2-5, with D uncertain. The CDR3 runs 11 residues. Germline loops: CDR1 KGHSH, CDR2 LQKENI. Trimming stripped 5 bases from V and 2 bases from J, with 3 bases between.

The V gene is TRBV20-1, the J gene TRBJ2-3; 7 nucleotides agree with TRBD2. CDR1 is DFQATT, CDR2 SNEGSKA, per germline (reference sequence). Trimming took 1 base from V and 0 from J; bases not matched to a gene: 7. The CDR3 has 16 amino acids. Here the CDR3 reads CSARVASGSSTDTQYF. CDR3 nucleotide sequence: TGCAGTGCTAGAGTGGCTAGCGGATCTAGCACAGATACGCAGTATTTT.

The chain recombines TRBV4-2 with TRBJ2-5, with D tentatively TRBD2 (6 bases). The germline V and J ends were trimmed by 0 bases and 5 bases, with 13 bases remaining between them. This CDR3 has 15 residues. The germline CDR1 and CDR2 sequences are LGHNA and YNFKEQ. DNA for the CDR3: TGTGCCAGCAGCCAAGAACCCGACCGGGGGGAGACCCAGTACTTC. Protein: CASSQEPDRGETQYF.

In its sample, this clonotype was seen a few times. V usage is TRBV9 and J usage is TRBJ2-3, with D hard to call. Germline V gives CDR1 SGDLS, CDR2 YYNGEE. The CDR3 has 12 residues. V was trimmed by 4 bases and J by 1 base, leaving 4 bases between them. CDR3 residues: CASSSGTDTQYF. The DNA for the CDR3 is TGTGCCAGCAGCTCCGGCACAGATACGCAGTATTTT.

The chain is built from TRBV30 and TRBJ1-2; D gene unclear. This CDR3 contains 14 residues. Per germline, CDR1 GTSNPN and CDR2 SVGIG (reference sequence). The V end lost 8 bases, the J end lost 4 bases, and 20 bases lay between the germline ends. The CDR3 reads CATPQRGLTYGYTF. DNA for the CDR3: TGTGCCACCCCCCAACGGGGTCTAACCTATGGCTACACCTTC. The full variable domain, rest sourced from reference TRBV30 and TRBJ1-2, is SQTIHQWPATLVQPVGSPLSLECTVEGTSNPNLYWYRQAAGRGLQLLFYSVGIGQISSEVPQNLSASRPQDRQFILSSKKLLLSDSGFYLCATPQRGLTYGYTFGSGTRLTVV.

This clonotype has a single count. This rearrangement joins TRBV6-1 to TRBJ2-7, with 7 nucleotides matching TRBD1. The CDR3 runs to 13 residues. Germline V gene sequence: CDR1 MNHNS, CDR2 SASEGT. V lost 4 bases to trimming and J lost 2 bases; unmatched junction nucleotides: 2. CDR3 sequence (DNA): TGTGCCAGCAGTGCACAGGGGACCTACGAGCAGTACTTC. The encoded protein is CASSAQGTYEQYF.

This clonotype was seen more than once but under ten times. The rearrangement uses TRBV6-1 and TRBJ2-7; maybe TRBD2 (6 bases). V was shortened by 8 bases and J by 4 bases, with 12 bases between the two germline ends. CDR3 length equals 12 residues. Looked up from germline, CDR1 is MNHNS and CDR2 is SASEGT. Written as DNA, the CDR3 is TGTGCCAGCGGGGGAGGTCGATACGAGCAGTACTTC. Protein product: CASGGGRYEQYF.

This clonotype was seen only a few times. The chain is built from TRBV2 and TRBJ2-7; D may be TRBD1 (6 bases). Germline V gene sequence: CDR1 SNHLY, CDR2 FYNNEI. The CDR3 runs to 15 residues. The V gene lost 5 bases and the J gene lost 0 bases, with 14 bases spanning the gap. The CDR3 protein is CASSRTGLGSYEQYF. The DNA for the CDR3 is TGTGCCAGCAGTCGAACAGGGTTAGGCTCCTACGAGCAGTACTTC.

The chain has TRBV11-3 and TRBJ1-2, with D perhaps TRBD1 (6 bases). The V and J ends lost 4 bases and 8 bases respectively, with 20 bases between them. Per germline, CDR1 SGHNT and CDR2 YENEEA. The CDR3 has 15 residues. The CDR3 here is CASSSSPGRGKGYTF. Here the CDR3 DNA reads TGTGCCAGCAGCTCATCCCCGGGCAGGGGTAAGGGCTACACCTTC.

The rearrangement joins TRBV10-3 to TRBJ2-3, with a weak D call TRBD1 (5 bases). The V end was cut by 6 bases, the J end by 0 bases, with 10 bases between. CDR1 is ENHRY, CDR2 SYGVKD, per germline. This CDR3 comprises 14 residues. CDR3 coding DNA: TGTGCCATCAGGAGGACAAGTAGCACAGATACGCAGTATTTT. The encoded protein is CAIRRTSSTDTQYF.

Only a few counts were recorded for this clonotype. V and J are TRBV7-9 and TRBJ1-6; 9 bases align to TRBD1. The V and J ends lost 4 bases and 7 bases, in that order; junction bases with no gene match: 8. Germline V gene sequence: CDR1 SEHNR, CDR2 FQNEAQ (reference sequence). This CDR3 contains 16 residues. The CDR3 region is CASSYETGGVNSPLHF. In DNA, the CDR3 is TGTGCCAGCAGCTATGAGACAGGGGGGGTAAATTCACCCCTCCACTTT.

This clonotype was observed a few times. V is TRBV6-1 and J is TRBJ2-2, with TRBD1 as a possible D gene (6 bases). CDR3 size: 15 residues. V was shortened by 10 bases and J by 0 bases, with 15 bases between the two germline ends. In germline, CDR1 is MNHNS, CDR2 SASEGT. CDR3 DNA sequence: TGTGCCACCGAAGGCAGGGGCGCGAACACCGGGGAGCTGTTTTTT. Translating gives CATEGRGANTGELFF.

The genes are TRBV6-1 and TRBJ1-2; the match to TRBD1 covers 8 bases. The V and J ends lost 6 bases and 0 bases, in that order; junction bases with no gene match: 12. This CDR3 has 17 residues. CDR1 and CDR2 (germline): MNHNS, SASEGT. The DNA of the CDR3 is TGTGCCAGCAGCCGCTCAGGGGGCGAGGACGCTAACTATGGCTACACCTTC. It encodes CASSRSGGEDANYGYTF.

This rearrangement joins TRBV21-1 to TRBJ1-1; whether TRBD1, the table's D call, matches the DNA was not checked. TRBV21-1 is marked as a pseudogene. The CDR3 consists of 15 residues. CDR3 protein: CASREKVDRGPEAFF. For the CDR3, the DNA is TGTGCCAGCAGGGAAAAGGTCGACAGGGGACCTGAAGCTTTCTTT.

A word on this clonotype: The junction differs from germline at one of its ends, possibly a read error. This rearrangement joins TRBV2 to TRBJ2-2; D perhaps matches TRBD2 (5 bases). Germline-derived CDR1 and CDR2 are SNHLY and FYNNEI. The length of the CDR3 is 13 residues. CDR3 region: CASSVRFAGEPFF. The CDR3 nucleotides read TGTGCCAGCAGTGTAAGGTTCGCCGGGGAGCCGTTTTTT. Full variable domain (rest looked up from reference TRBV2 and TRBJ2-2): EPEVTQTPSHQVTQMGQEVILRCVPISNHLYFYWYRQILGQKVEFLVSFYNNEISEKSEIFDDQFSVERPDGSNFTLKIRSTKLEDSAMYFCASSVRFAGEPFFGEGSRLTVL.

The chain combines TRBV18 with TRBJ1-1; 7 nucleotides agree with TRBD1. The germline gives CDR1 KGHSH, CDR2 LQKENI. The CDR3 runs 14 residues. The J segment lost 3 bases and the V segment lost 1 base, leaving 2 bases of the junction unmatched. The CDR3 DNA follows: TGTGCCAGCTCACCACGTGACAGGGACACTGAAGCTTTCTTT. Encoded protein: CASSPRDRDTEAFF.

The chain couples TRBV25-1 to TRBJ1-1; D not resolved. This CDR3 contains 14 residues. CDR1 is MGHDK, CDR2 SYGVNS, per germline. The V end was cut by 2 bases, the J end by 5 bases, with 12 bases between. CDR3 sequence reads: CASSETHRETEAFF. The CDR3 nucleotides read TGTGCCAGCAGTGAAACCCATCGGGAAACTGAAGCTTTCTTT. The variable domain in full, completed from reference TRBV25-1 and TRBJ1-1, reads EADIYQTPRYLVIGTGKKITLECSQTMGHDKMYWYQQDPGMELHLIHYSYGVNSTEKGDLSSESTVSRIRTEHFPLTLESARPSHTSQYLCASSETHRETEAFFGQGTRLTVV.

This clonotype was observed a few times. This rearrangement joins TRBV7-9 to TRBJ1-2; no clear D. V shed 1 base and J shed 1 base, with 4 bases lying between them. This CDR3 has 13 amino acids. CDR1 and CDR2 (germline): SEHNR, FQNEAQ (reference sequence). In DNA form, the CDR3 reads TGTGCCAGCAGCTTAGTCATTAACTATGGCTACACCTTC. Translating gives CASSLVINYGYTF.

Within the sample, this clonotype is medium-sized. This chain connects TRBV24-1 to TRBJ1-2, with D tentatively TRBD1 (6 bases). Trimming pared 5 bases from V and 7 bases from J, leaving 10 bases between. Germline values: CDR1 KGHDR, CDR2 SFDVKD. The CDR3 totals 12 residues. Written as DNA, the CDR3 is TGTGCCACCAGTGGAACAGGGTTTGGCTACACCTTC. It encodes CATSGTGFGYTF.

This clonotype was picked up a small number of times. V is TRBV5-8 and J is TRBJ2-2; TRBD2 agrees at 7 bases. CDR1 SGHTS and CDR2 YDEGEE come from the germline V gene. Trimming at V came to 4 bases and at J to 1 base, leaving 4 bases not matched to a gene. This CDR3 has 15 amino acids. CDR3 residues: CASSAPGGNTGELFF. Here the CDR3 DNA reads TGTGCCAGCAGCGCTCCGGGGGGGAACACCGGGGAGCTGTTTTTT.

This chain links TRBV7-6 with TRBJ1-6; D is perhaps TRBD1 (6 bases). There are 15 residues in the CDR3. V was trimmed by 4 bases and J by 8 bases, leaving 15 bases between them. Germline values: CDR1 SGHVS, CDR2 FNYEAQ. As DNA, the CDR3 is TGTGCCAGCAGCTCTCAGGGGCTAGGGGATTCACCCCTCCACTTT. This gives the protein CASSSQGLGDSPLHF.

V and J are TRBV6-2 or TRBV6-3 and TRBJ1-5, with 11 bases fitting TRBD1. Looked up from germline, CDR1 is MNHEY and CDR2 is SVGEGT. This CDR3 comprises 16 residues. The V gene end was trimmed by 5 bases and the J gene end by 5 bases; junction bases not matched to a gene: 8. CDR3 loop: CASSPSGTGGYQPQHF. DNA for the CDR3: TGTGCCAGCAGTCCCTCCGGGACAGGGGGTTATCAGCCCCAGCATTTT.

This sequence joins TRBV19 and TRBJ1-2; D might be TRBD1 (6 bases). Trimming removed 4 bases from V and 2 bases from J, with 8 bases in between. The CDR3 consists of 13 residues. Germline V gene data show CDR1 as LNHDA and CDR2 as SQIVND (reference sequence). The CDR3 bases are TGTGCCAGTAGTAACACAGGGAACTATGGCTACACCTTC. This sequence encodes CASSNTGNYGYTF.